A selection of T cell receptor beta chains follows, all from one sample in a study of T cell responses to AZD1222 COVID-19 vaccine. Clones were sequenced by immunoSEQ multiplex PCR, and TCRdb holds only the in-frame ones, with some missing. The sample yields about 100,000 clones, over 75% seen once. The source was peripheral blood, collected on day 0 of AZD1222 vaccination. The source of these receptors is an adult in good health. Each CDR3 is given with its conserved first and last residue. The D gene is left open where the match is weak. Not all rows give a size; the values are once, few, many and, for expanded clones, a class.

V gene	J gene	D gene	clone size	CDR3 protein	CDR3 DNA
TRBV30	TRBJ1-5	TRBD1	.	CAWAIQGDQPQHF	TGTGCCTGGGCAATACAGGGGGATCAGCCCCAGCATTTT
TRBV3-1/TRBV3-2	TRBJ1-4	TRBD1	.	CASSQVLLRTGAEKLFF	TGTGCCAGCAGCCAAGTACTTCTAAGGACAGGGGCCGAAAAACTGTTTTTT
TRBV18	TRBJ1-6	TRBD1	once	CASSPSGQGELGLTLHF	TGTGCCAGCTCACCATCCGGACAGGGGGAACTTGGGCTCACCCTCCACTTT
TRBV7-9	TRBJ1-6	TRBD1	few	CASTLTGQGYDSPLHF	TGTGCCAGCACCCTGACGGGACAGGGGTACGATTCACCCCTCCACTTT
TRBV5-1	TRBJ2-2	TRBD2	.	CASSVAGVNGELFF	TGCGCCAGCAGCGTAGCGGGAGTGAACGGGGAGCTGTTTTTT
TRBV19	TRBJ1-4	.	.	CASSILAATNEKLFF	TGTGCCAGTAGTATCCTAGCTGCAACTAATGAAAAACTGTTTTTT
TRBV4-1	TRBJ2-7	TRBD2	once	CASSPTSGRPYEQYF	TGCGCCAGCAGCCCAACTAGCGGTAGGCCCTACGAGCAGTACTTC
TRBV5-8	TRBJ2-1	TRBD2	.	CASSGTGLAVLTFYNEQFF	TGTGCCAGCAGCGGAACGGGACTAGCGGTACTAACATTCTACAATGAGCAGTTCTTC
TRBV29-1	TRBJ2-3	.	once	CSVGLGPSTQYF	TGCAGCGTTGGCCTGGGACCGAGTACGCAGTATTTT
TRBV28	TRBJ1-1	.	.	CASSLPPRGGMNTEAFF	TGTGCCAGCAGTTTACCCCCGCGCGGGGGTATGAACACTGAAGCTTTCTTT
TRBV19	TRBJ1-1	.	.	CASSIGPGTGNTEAFF	TGTGCCAGTAGTATAGGCCCCGGGACGGGGAACACTGAAGCTTTCTTT
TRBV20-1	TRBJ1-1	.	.	CSTKRGRAFF	TGCAGCACTAAACGGGGTAGAGCTTTCTTT
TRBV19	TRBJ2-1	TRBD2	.	CASSKAGGDNEQFF	TGTGCCAGTAGTAAGGCGGGAGGAGACAATGAGCAGTTCTTC
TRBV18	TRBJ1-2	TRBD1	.	CASSPMGTAYGYTF	TGTGCCAGCTCACCTATGGGGACAGCCTATGGCTACACCTTC
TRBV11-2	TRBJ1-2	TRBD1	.	CASSAGQGGGYTF	TGTGCCAGCAGCGCCGGACAGGGAGGTGGCTACACCTTC
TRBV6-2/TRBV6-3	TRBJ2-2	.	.	CASSHSSGYAGELFF	TGTGCCAGCAGTCACTCGAGCGGGTATGCCGGGGAGCTGTTTTTT
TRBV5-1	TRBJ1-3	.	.	CASRSGFSGNTIYF	TGCGCCAGCAGATCAGGGTTCTCTGGAAACACCATATATTTT
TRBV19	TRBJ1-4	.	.	CASSMGNEKLFF	TGTGCCAGTAGTATGGGGAATGAAAAACTGTTTTTT
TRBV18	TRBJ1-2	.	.	CASSPGRDHYGYTF	TGTGCCAGCTCACCAGGCAGGGATCACTATGGCTACACCTTC
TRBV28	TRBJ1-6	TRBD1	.	CASSLPPTGSNNSPLHF	TGTGCCAGCAGTTTACCCCCGACAGGGAGTAATAATTCACCCCTCCACTTT
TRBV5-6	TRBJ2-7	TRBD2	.	CASSLYGLAGSYEQYF	TGTGCCAGCAGCTTGTACGGACTAGCGGGTTCCTACGAGCAGTACTTC
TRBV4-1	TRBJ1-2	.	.	CASSHLEQLEGGYTF	TGCGCCAGCAGCCACCTAGAACAATTAGAGGGGGGCTACACCTTC
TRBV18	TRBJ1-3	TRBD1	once	CASSAGTGAGNTIYF	TGTGCCAGCTCAGCCGGGACAGGGGCTGGAAACACCATATATTTT
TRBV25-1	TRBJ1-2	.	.	CASSPPDRYGYTF	TGTGCCAGCAGCCCCCCAGACAGATATGGCTACACCTTC
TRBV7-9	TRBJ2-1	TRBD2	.	CASSPASSGRRVNEQFF	TGTGCCAGCAGCCCTGCCTCTAGCGGAAGACGGGTCAATGAGCAGTTCTTC
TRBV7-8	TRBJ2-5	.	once	CASSLGRAATQYF	TGTGCCAGCAGCTTAGGGCGGGCGGCGACCCAGTACTTC
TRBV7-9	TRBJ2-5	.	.	CASSLPYDGGFWETQYF	TGTGCCAGCAGCTTACCCTACGACGGGGGTTTCTGGGAGACCCAGTACTTC
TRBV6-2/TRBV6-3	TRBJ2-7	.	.	CASSYEAGSSYEQYF	TGTGCCAGCAGTTACGAAGCGGGTTCCTCCTACGAGCAGTACTTC
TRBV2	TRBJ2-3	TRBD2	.	CASSEALLAGGADTQYF	TGTGCCAGCAGTGAAGCCTTACTAGCGGGAGGGGCAGATACGCAGTATTTT
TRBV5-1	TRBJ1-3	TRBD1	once	CASSHGTGHHTIYF	TGCGCCAGCAGCCACGGGACAGGGCATCATACCATATATTTT
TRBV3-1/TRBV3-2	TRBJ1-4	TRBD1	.	CASSPMTGQGDPTNEKLFF	TGTGCCAGCAGCCCCATGACGGGACAGGGGGATCCAACTAATGAAAAACTGTTTTTT
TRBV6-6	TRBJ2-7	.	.	CASSARSYEQYF	TGTGCCAGCAGTGCGAGGTCCTACGAGCAGTACTTC
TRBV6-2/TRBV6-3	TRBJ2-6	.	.	CASRPIDTTNSNVLTF	TGTGCCAGCAGGCCTATCGATACCACAAACAGCAACGTCCTGACTTTC
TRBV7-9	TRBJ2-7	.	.	CASTVGANYEQYF	TGTGCCAGCACTGTCGGGGCTAACTACGAGCAGTACTTC
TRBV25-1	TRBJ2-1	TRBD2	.	CASGGTSGSSYNEQFF	TGTGCCAGCGGGGGGACTAGCGGGAGCTCCTACAATGAGCAGTTCTTC
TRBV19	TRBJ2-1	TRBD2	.	CASSILAGGPLIEQFF	TGTGCCAGTAGTATACTAGCGGGAGGGCCATTAATTGAGCAGTTCTTC
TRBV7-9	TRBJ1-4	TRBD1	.	CASSSDRAGSYPFF	TGTGCCAGCAGCTCCGACAGGGCGGGGTCGTACCCTTTTTTT
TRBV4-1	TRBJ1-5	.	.	CASSQGLERSNQPQHF	TGCGCCAGCAGCCAAGGCCTTGAGAGGAGCAATCAGCCCCAGCATTTT
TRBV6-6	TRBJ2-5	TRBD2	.	CASEAGVEETQYF	TGTGCCAGCGAAGCGGGAGTCGAGGAGACCCAGTACTTC
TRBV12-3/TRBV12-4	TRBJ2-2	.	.	CASTPPSGELFF	TGTGCCAGCACCCCCCCCTCCGGGGAGCTGTTTTTT
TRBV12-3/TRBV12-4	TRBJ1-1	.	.	CASILLSEAFF	TGTGCCAGCATTCTCCTATCTGAAGCTTTCTTT
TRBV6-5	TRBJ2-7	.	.	CASSTGNLPYEQYF	TGTGCCAGCAGTACAGGGAACCTACCCTACGAGCAGTACTTC
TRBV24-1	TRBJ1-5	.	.	CATSGTYDQPQHF	TGTGCCACCAGTGGGACATATGATCAGCCCCAGCATTTT
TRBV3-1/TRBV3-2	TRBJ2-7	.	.	CASSQAFQGGSYEQYF	TGTGCCAGCAGCCAAGCTTTCCAGGGTGGGTCCTACGAGCAGTACTTC
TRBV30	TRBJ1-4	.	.	CAWSVFGERKLFF	TGTGCCTGGAGTGTTTTCGGGGAACGAAAACTGTTTTTT
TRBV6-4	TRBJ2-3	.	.	CASSEGGIATQYF	TGTGCCAGCAGTGAAGGCGGGATAGCAACGCAGTATTTT
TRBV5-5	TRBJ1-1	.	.	CASSLTTSGNSFF	TGTGCCAGCAGCCTGACGACCTCGGGGAATTCTTTCTTT
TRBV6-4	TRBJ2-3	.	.	CASSGERGDTQYF	TGTGCCAGCAGTGGGGAGAGGGGCGATACGCAGTATTTT
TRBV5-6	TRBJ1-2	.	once	CASSPRRSGYTF	TGTGCCAGCAGCCCGAGGAGGTCTGGCTACACCTTC
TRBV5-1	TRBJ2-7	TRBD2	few	CASSPTSGSYEQYF	TGCGCCAGCAGCCCTACTAGCGGGAGCTACGAGCAGTACTTC
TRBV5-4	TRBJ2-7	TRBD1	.	CASSRLTGTLYEQYF	TGTGCCAGCAGCCGACTGACAGGGACGCTTTACGAGCAGTACTTC
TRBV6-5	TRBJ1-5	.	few	CASTNPGNSNQPQHF	TGTGCCAGCACAAATCCAGGGAACAGCAATCAGCCCCAGCATTTT
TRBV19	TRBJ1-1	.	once	CASSMAYGGDTEAFF	TGTGCCAGTAGTATGGCGTATGGTGGGGACACTGAAGCTTTCTTT
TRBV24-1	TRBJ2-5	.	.	CATSDFGRGRETQYF	TGTGCCACCAGTGATTTCGGCAGGGGTAGGGAGACCCAGTACTTC
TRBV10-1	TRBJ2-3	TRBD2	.	CASSEGLAGVYDTQYF	TGCGCCAGCAGTGAGGGACTAGCGGGAGTTTACGATACGCAGTATTTT
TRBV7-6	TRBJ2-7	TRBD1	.	CASGTGIYEQYF	TGTGCCAGCGGGACAGGGATCTACGAGCAGTACTTC
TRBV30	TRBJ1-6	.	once	CAWSTGNSPLHF	TGTGCCTGGAGTACGGGGAATTCACCCCTCCACTTT
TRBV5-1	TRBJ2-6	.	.	CASSLSRTESSGANVLTF	TGCGCCAGCAGCTTGTCTCGGACAGAGAGCTCTGGGGCCAACGTCCTGACTTTC
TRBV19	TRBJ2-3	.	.	CASGSPRGKRDTQYF	TGTGCCAGTGGATCACCCCGAGGAAAACGGGATACGCAGTATTTT